A single sample is the source of the 2 T cell receptor beta chains below, sequenced in a study of cytomegalovirus exposure and HLA in healthy donors. Clones were read by immunoSEQ multiplex PCR, and TCRdb kept only the in-frame ones, dropping some. The sample lists over 50,000 clones; 85% to 95% were seen once. The source material was PBMCs. The receptors stem from a man aged 18 to 29 in good health and CMV-seropositive.

V usage is TRBV6-5 and J usage is TRBJ2-7, with 10 bases that match TRBD1. In germline, CDR1 is MNHEY, CDR2 SVGAGI. V trimming: 0 bases; J trimming: 5 bases; junction bases outside the gene matches: 4. The CDR3 is 15 amino acids. CDR3 loop: CASSYSTGGKDEQYF. CDR3 sequence (DNA): TGTGCCAGCAGTTACTCGACAGGGGGCAAAGACGAGCAGTACTTC.

The rearrangement uses TRBV5-6 and TRBJ2-7; no clear D gene. In germline, CDR1 is SGHDT, CDR2 YYEEEE. This CDR3 spans 13 amino acids. Trimming took off 4 bases at V and 1 base at J, with 9 bases between the two ends. In DNA, the CDR3 is TGTGCCAGCAGCCCGCCGGGTTCCTACGAGCAGTACTTC. Amino acids: CASSPPGSYEQYF.